This record concerns one T cell receptor (beta chain) sequence. Its target antigen remains unknown. A read error is possible here, since a much larger clone lies one base away. TCR beta rearrangements were amplified from genomic DNA isolated from peripheral blood, not from sorted cells or RNA. Rearranged TRB sequences spanning V, D and J segments were amplified by multiplex touch-down PCR using a mixed TRB-A/B primer pool. Illumina adapters and sample indices were attached to the amplicons in two consecutive PCR reactions using Phusion HS II polymerase. Amplicons were gel-purified using the NucleoSpin Gel and PCR Clean-up kit and were subsequently checked with Qubit and an Agilent 2100 Bioanalyzer. Libraries were sequenced on an Illumina MiSeq using 600-cycle, single-indexed, paired-end runs. In the source study's methods: MiXCR versions 2.12 and 3.0.5 were used to process the TRB sequences. Each unique CDR3 nucleotide sequence counted as one clone, and only productive sequences with at least two reads were retained. Repertoire metrics included Shannon diversity, evenness, clonality (one minus evenness), and alpha-parameterized diversity profiles from alpha 0 to 5. Generation probabilities of clones in paired pre- and post-chemotherapy samples were computed with the IGoR algorithm. TCRdb handled the public reads itself, with Q25 trimming in fastp and clone calling in MiXCR, and kept productive beta chains. Rows matching on CDR3 protein sequence are summarized as one entry with the most common DNA and genes. The V and J calls follow TCRdb's processing rather than the paper's. The sample table holds about 4,800 distinct CDR3 sequences, of which 20% to 25% were seen once. The top ten constitute 8% to 10% of the sample.

CDR1 SEHNR and CDR2 FQNEAQ were looked up in the germline V gene (reference sequence). Counted from cysteine to phenylalanine, this CDR3 has 13 amino acids. This entry keeps only the CDR3 DNA: 39 bases, framed from base 1. The source of the sample is a study of T cell repertoires in aging, cancer and after chemotherapy (dated by TCRdb to 2018 to 2020). Regarding the research as a whole: Donors spanned six age groups from 30 or younger to 70 or older, with at least three individuals per group. Control TCR repertoires from healthy donors were recorded over several months to years, and clear clonal overlap was observed across re-sampling. In total, the full dataset held 7.5 million to 9.5 million TCR reads. Peripheral blood TCR beta repertoires from healthy donors and cancer patients were profiled to examine immunoaging and T cell reconstitution after chemotherapy. The cohort comprised 220 or so cancer patients, 94 with hematological and 124 with solid cancers, plus 95 healthy donors as a reference group. What the research found in general, with its limitations: The authors noted that the repertoire data do not allow conclusions about immunological memory after chemotherapy. Compared with age-matched healthy donors, untreated patients with hematological or solid cancers had significantly lower TCR diversity and higher clonality in blood. In healthy donors, the decline in TCR diversity with age was mainly due to loss of richness, whereas in cancer patients loss of evenness also played a role. An increase in median generation probability over the chemotherapy interval was observed in both cancer cohorts, suggesting that the repertoire was reconstituted through rebound thymic output.

The sequence joins TRBV7-9 to TRBJ2-1; the D segment might be TRBD1 or TRBD2, since each matches 5 bases. Material: blood. The receptor was derived from a human donor in good health. The donor label of this sample is uncertain. The CDR3 in this case is CGSSFRGPYEQFF. The DNA sequence is given as TGTGGCAGCAGCTTCCGGGGACCTTATGAGCAGTTCTTC.